Given below is one TCR beta chain in context. Its cognate antigen is unknown. The PCR used 60 Vbeta and 13 Jbeta primers. Clones were sequenced by immunoSEQ multiplex PCR, and TCRdb holds only the in-frame ones, with some missing. Of about 170,000 clones listed, roughly 80% are singletons. The CDR3 covers 14 residues. The germline CDR1 and CDR2 sequences are SGHKS and YYEKEE (reference sequence). Germline trimming cut 4 bases from V and 2 bases from J; bases unmatched to any gene: 5. The sample comes from a study of cytomegalovirus exposure and HLA in healthy donors. Study outcomes and limitations: In an earlier analysis, most TCR beta V segments were productive about 90% or about 30% of the time. Most sequenced TCRs were rare (though some public TCRs occurred in many donors). From TCR beta sequences, most subjects' HLA-A and HLA-B alleles were reportedly predicted accurately. The authors assumed roughly uniform sequencing depth across donors for presence/absence analyses.

The sample was PBMCs. The origin of this receptor is a female donor in good health and CMV-seronegative. The chain is built from TRBV5-5 and TRBJ2-7, with TRBD1 matching 8 bases. The CDR3 loop is CASSPRQGTYEQYF. For the CDR3, the DNA is TGTGCCAGCAGCCCCCGACAGGGGACCTACGAGCAGTACTTC.